This T cell receptor beta chain was captured in a study of blood T cell repertoires in COVID-19. Study summary: Whether acute or convalescent, the COVID-19 samples came from the United States, Italy and Spain.

Authors' data handling: It was from reference gene primer amplification that nucleated cell counts were estimated. Assay: immunoSEQ multiplex PCR; the TCRdb copy retains only in-frame clones and omits some. The D gene and trimming were derived from the DNA, and the V and J assignments and clone size from that table. This repertoire shows around 200,000 clones, more than 70% found once; its top ten account for about 1.7%. CDR3 length: 15 amino acids. The germline V gene has CDR1 MNHNS and CDR2 SASEGT. V lost 1 base to trimming and J lost 7 bases; unmatched junction nucleotides: 3. The receptor was derived from a man between 18 and 35 years old with active or convalescent COVID-19. The V gene is TRBV6-1, the J gene TRBJ2-1, with 11 bases lining up with TRBD1. Source material: peripheral blood. CDR3 sequence reads: CASSEVWDRGNEQFF. In DNA, the CDR3 is TGTGCCAGCAGTGAAGTGTGGGACAGGGGGAATGAGCAGTTCTTC.